This T cell receptor (beta chain) was recovered during a study of T-cell memory formation after mild COVID-19. Germline V gene data show CDR1 as MNHEY and CDR2 as SVGAGI. The CDR3 is 13 residues long. Trimming left V 3 bases short and J 7 bases short, with 12 bases between. TCRdb called the 5' RACE reads again in MiXCR, with one record for every CDR3 protein. The sample records fewer than 350,000 distinct CDR3 sequences, over 11% being singletons. This clonotype was seen only a few times. This rearrangement joins TRBV6-5 to TRBJ1-1; D uncertain. This receptor was identified in a young man who had mild COVID-19 (a few samples of this study predate the infection). Cell type and time point are not known. Sequencing was performed on PBMCs or a T cell subset sorted from them (not recorded which). CDR3 in DNA: TGTGCCAGCAGTTATTGGGCCGGGGATGAAGCTTTCTTT. It yields the protein CASSYWAGDEAFF.